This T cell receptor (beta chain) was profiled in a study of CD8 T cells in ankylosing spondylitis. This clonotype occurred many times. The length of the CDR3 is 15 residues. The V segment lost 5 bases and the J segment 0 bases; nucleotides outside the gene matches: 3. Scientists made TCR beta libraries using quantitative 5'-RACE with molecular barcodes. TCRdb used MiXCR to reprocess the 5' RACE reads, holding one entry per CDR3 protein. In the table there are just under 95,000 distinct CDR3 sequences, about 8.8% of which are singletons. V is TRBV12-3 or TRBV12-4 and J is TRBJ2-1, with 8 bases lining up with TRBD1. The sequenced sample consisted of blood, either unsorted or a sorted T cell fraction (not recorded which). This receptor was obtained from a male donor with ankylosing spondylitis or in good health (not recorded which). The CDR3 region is CASSHQGASYNEQFF. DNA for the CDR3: TGTGCCAGCAGTCATCAGGGGGCCTCCTACAATGAGCAGTTCTTC.